These 23 T cell receptor beta chains share one sample of origin, sequenced in a study of blood T cell repertoires in COVID-19 (dated by TCRdb to the early 2020s). Receptors were amplified or captured by the immunoSEQ multiplex PCR assay. TCRdb retrieved this table from immuneACCESS and kept in-frame rearrangements only. Not all clones are present; in checked studies, unresolved V genes account for under half, and no reason is known for the remainder. Within this sample are approximately 120,000 clones, with around 82% of them counted one time only. The ten largest clones capture roughly 4% of the sample. Sequencing was carried out using peripheral blood. The receptor set was obtained from a human donor in a cohort sampled during active or convalescent COVID-19.

The gene calls are TRBV5-8 and TRBJ1-2; 10 bases match TRBD1. Germline V gene data show CDR1 as SGHTS and CDR2 as YDEGEE. The V segment lost 5 bases and the J segment 7 bases; nucleotides outside the gene matches: 11. The CDR3 has 15 amino acids. The CDR3 protein is CASRRRQGARIGYTF. CDR3 DNA: TGTGCCAGCAGGCGACGACAGGGGGCGAGGATTGGCTACACCTTC.

This chain joins TRBV27 and TRBJ2-5, with 9 bases matching TRBD2. The germline CDR1 and CDR2 sequences are MNHEY and SMNVEV (reference sequence). Trimming cost V 5 bases and J 0 bases; bases outside gene matches: 4. The CDR3 consists of 15 residues. CDR3 residues: CASSLSGRYQETQYF. The CDR3 bases are TGTGCCAGCAGTCTCAGCGGGAGGTACCAAGAGACCCAGTACTTC.

This chain connects TRBV14 to TRBJ1-4; 7 bases map to TRBD1. V was clipped by 1 base and J by 8 bases; unmatched bases: 13. The CDR3 length is 17 residues. In germline, CDR1 is SGHDN, CDR2 FVKESK. In DNA form, the CDR3 reads TGTGCCAGCAGCCAAGGGGTTCTACAGGGGACTCGGGAAAAACTGTTTTTT. It is translated as CASSQGVLQGTREKLFF.

V is TRBV11-2 and J is TRBJ1-4, with a tentative D call TRBD1 (5 bases). Trimming removed 8 bases from V and 5 bases from J, with 18 bases in between. This CDR3 is built from 15 residues. Germline CDR1 is SGHAT and CDR2 is FQNNGV. The CDR3 nucleotides read TGTGCCAGCCAAAGTTGGGGCACTAAGAATGAAAAACTGTTTTTT. Its protein is CASQSWGTKNEKLFF.

This clone has just one count. CDR3: CASSLRGGGWSYEQYF. CDR3 coding DNA: TGTGCCAGCAGCTTACGCGGGGGGGGCTGGTCCTACGAGCAGTACTTC. V and J are TRBV5-8 and TRBJ2-7; 9 nucleotides line up with TRBD2. Per germline, CDR1 SGHTS and CDR2 YDEGEE. V lost 2 bases to trimming and J lost 1 base; unmatched junction nucleotides: 7. The CDR3 contains 16 residues. Full variable domain (remainder filled in from reference TRBV5-8 and TRBJ2-7): EAGVTQSPTHLIKTRGQQATLRCSPISGHTSVYWYQQALGLGLQFLLWYDEGEERNRGNFPPRFSGRQFPNYSSELNVNALELEDSALYLCASSLRGGGWSYEQYFGPGTRLTVT.

V usage is TRBV19 and J usage is TRBJ1-5; D ambiguous. Germline values: CDR1 LNHDA, CDR2 SQIVND (reference sequence). The CDR3 covers 15 residues. Between the trimmed V and J ends, which lost 7 bases and 1 base, there was a span of 14 bases. The CDR3 DNA reads as TGTGCCAGTAATCCGACCTTCAGGAGCAATCAGCCCCAGCATTTT. Protein product: CASNPTFRSNQPQHF.

The J gene is TRBJ2-5, the V gene TRBV2; maybe TRBD2 (6 bases). V dropped 2 bases and J dropped 7 bases, with 11 bases sitting between them. Germline V gene data show CDR1 as SNHLY and CDR2 as FYNNEI. This CDR3 spans 13 amino acids. The CDR3 region has the DNA TGTGCCAGCAGTGAATGGGGAGCGGGGACCCAGTACTTC. Encoded protein: CASSEWGAGTQYF.

This chain joins TRBV20-1 and TRBJ2-1; D is uncertain. The CDR3 contains 14 residues. Trimming left V 3 bases short and J 0 bases short, with 9 bases between. CDR1 is DFQATT, CDR2 SNEGSKA, per germline (reference sequence). The CDR3 region is CSASKPSSYNEQFF. In DNA form, the CDR3 reads TGCAGTGCTAGTAAACCGAGCTCCTACAATGAGCAGTTCTTC.

The V gene is TRBV12-3 or TRBV12-4, the J gene TRBJ2-3; unclear D gene. This CDR3 region has 12 residues. The V gene lost 7 bases and the J gene lost 2 bases, with 7 bases spanning the gap. The CDR3 nucleotides are TGTGCCAGCAAAGCGCTCACAGATACGCAGTATTTT. It translates to CASKALTDTQYF.

The chain couples TRBV11-2 to TRBJ2-7, with 12 nucleotides matching TRBD2. CDR1 is SGHAT and CDR2 is FQNNGV in the germline V gene. The V and J ends lost 2 bases and 2 bases, in that order; junction bases with no gene match: 4. CDR3 length: 16 amino acids. The CDR3 is CASSLTSGGSTYEQYF. Written as DNA, the CDR3 is TGTGCCAGCAGCTTAACTAGCGGGGGGTCCACCTACGAGCAGTACTTC. The variable domain in full, with the rest retrieved from reference TRBV11-2 and TRBJ2-7, is EAGVAQSPRYKIIEKRQSVAFWCNPISGHATLYWYQQILGQGPKLLIQFQNNGVVDDSQLPKDRFSAERLKGVDSTLKIQPAKLEDSAVYLCASSLTSGGSTYEQYFGPGTRLTVT.

In its sample, this clone was seen once. This chain joins TRBV10-3 and TRBJ1-2, with D unclear. CDR1 and CDR2 (germline): ENHRY, SYGVKD. Trimming removed 2 bases at V and 0 bases at J, with 4 bases between. This CDR3 is built from 13 residues. In DNA, the CDR3 is TGTGCCATCAGTGAGAATACTAACTATGGCTACACCTTC. Translating gives CAISENTNYGYTF.

The chain joins TRBV7-9 to TRBJ1-4, with D possibly matching TRBD1 (6 bases). V was shortened by 2 bases and J by 6 bases, with 10 bases between the two germline ends. From germline, CDR1 is SEHNR and CDR2 FQNEAQ (reference sequence). This CDR3 has 14 residues. The CDR3 is CASSLLGGDEKLFF. CDR3 bases: TGTGCCAGCAGCTTATTAGGGGGTGATGAAAAACTGTTTTTT.

The CDR3 protein is CASSYVTGGGNNEQFF. In DNA, the CDR3 is TGTGCCAGCAGTTACGTTACAGGGGGCGGCAACAATGAGCAGTTCTTC. The rearrangement links TRBV6-6 to TRBJ2-1; 9 nucleotides line up with TRBD1. CDR1 and CDR2 from the germline V gene are MNHNY and SVGAGI (reference sequence). The CDR3 sequence is 16 residues long. V was clipped by 2 bases and J by 5 bases; unmatched bases: 7.

The chain has TRBV7-2 and TRBJ1-2; 7 nucleotides align to TRBD1. Germline V gene sequence: CDR1 SGHTA, CDR2 FQGNSA. This CDR3 is built from 15 residues. With 5 bases clipped from V and 1 base from J, the junction kept 7 bases outside the gene matches. The CDR3 region has the DNA TGTGCCAGCAGCACTGGACAGGTTTTTAACTATGGCTACACCTTC. Residues: CASSTGQVFNYGYTF.

The J gene is TRBJ2-2, the V gene TRBV6-6, with 8 positions matching TRBD2. Germline CDR1 MNHNY, CDR2 SVGAGI (reference sequence). This CDR3 is 16 amino acids long. The V and J ends lost 2 bases and 4 bases, in that order; junction bases with no gene match: 6. The CDR3 is CASSYGREELTGELFF. For the CDR3, the DNA is TGTGCCAGCAGTTACGGGCGGGAGGAACTCACCGGGGAGCTGTTTTTT.

V and J are TRBV19 and TRBJ2-1; tentatively, D is TRBD2 (5 bases). The germline gives CDR1 LNHDA, CDR2 SQIVND (reference sequence). The CDR3 sequence is 15 residues long. Between the trimmed V and J ends, which lost 5 bases and 5 bases, there was a span of 16 bases. The CDR3 DNA reads TGTGCCAGTAGTTTCCTAGCCCGGGCAAACAATGAGCAGTTCTTC. Its translation is CASSFLARANNEQFF.

The chain joins TRBV10-1 to TRBJ2-5; 10 bases align to TRBD2. Trimming at V came to 3 bases and at J to 3 bases, leaving 4 bases not matched to a gene. CDR3 length equals 15 residues. Germline CDR1 WNHNN, CDR2 SYGVQD (reference sequence). CDR3 loop: CASSDRLAGEETQYF. The CDR3 DNA reads as TGCGCCAGCAGTGATCGTCTAGCGGGGGAAGAGACCCAGTACTTC.

This clone was counted a few times. The chain's CDR3 is CASSFQGPWNTGELFF. The CDR3 DNA follows: TGTGCCAGCAGCTTTCAGGGCCCATGGAACACCGGGGAGCTGTTTTTT. The chain employs TRBV5-5 and TRBJ2-2, with D possibly matching TRBD1 (5 bases). The CDR3 loop spans 16 amino acids. With 2 bases removed from V and 1 base from J, the gap between germline ends came to 12 bases. Germline V gene sequence: CDR1 SGHKS, CDR2 YYEKEE (reference sequence).

This clone was counted once. The rearrangement links TRBV27 to TRBJ2-7; TRBD2 matches at 9 bases. The ends lost 3 bases at V and 6 bases at J; junction bases unmatched: 6. The CDR3 is 14 residues long. Germline CDR1 MNHEY, CDR2 SMNVEV (reference sequence). The chain's CDR3 is CASSFSSGRSEQYF. The DNA for the CDR3 is TGTGCCAGCAGTTTCAGTAGCGGGAGATCCGAGCAGTACTTC.

This clone was picked up a small number of times. CDR3 DNA: TGCAGCGTCCAAAACAAACCGACTAGCGGGAGGGCGTACGAGCAGTACTTC. Protein sequence: CSVQNKPTSGRAYEQYF. The rearrangement joins TRBV29-1 to TRBJ2-7; 14 nucleotides line up with TRBD2. Germline V gene sequence: CDR1 SQVTM, CDR2 ANQGSEA. The CDR3 is 17 amino acids. Trimming took 6 bases from V and 4 from J; bases not matched to a gene: 14.

V gene TRBV11-2 combines with J gene TRBJ2-1; D possibly corresponds to TRBD1 (5 bases). This CDR3 has 17 residues. Per germline, CDR1 SGHAT and CDR2 FQNNGV. Trimming stripped 3 bases from V and 1 base from J, with 16 bases between. The CDR3 region has the DNA TGTGCCAGCAGCTTGGGAAACAGGAAAAAATCCTACAATGAGCAGTTCTTC. Amino acids: CASSLGNRKKSYNEQFF.

The CDR3 DNA reads TGTGCCAGCACCCTTTCGGGGCAGGGGGCTGGCTACACCTTC. Amino acid sequence: CASTLSGQGAGYTF. The gene calls are TRBV28 and TRBJ1-2; 8 positions agree with TRBD1. The germline gives CDR1 MDHEN, CDR2 SYDVKM. The CDR3 has 14 residues. Trimming at V came to 7 bases and at J to 7 bases, leaving 11 bases not matched to a gene.

This sequence joins TRBV28 and TRBJ2-7, with a tentative D call TRBD1 (6 bases). In germline, CDR1 is MDHEN, CDR2 SYDVKM. The CDR3 sequence is 15 residues long. The V end was cut by 3 bases, the J end by 2 bases, with 14 bases between. The CDR3: CASSLSLGQTYEQYF. The DNA for the CDR3 is TGTGCCAGCAGTTTGTCCCTCGGACAGACCTACGAGCAGTACTTC.